These 7 T cell receptor beta chains originate from one sample sequenced in a study of blood T cell repertoires in COVID-19. Here immunoSEQ multiplex PCR was the method, and the copy in TCRdb shows in-frame clones only, minus some. This table has about 130,000 clones, approximately 89% appearing once. The source material was peripheral blood. The receptors originated from a woman aged 55 to 70 with acute or convalescent COVID-19.

This clone was seen a few times. The gene calls are TRBV2 and TRBJ1-4, with TRBD1 matching over 8 bases. V lost 7 bases and J lost 8; bases outside the gene matches: 6. The CDR3 is made up of 13 amino acids. From germline, CDR1 is SNHLY and CDR2 FYNNEI. The CDR3 spells CASNVGTGEKLFF. The CDR3 DNA reads as TGTGCCAGCAACGTCGGGACAGGCGAAAAACTGTTTTTT.

The chain is built from TRBV7-3 and TRBJ1-2; D perhaps matches TRBD1 (6 bases). This CDR3 is built from 13 residues. The germline gives CDR1 SGHTA, CDR2 FQGTGA. The V and J ends lost 4 bases and 8 bases respectively, with 14 bases between them. In DNA form, the CDR3 reads TGTGCCAGCAGCTCACCTCCCAGGGGAGGCTACACCTTC. Translation: CASSSPPRGGYTF. The whole variable domain, remainder taken from reference TRBV7-3 and TRBJ1-2, is GAGVSQTPSNKVTEKGKYVELRCDPISGHTALYWYRQSLGQGPEFLIYFQGTGAADDSGLPNDRFFAVRPEGSVSTLKIQRTERGDSAVYLCASSSPPRGGYTFGSGTRLTVV.

The V call is TRBV4-1, the J call TRBJ2-1; 7 nucleotides agree with TRBD1. Germline assignment: CDR1 MGHRA and CDR2 YSYEKL. The CDR3 sequence is 15 residues long. V dropped 4 bases and J dropped 2; count of bases not matched to a gene: 5. The CDR3 coding sequence is TGCGCCAGCAGCCCGACCGGGACAGCCTACAATGAGCAGTTCTTC. Translated, it gives CASSPTGTAYNEQFF.

Regarding this clone: Compared with germline, one end of the junction differs, possibly owing to a read error. This chain links TRBV28 with TRBJ1-4; tentative D call: TRBD1 (6 bases). The length of the CDR3 is 15 residues. CDR1 is MDHEN and CDR2 is SYDVKM in the germline V gene. The CDR3 loop is CASSIRTGTSEKLFF. The CDR3 DNA reads TGTGCCAGCAGTATCCGAACAGGGACTAGTGAAAAACTGTTTTTT.

The chain carries TRBV18 and TRBJ2-2; 8 nucleotides agree with TRBD2. The germline V gene encodes CDR1 KGHSH and CDR2 LQKENI. CDR3 length: 16 amino acids. V lost 2 bases and J lost 6; bases outside the gene matches: 8. For the CDR3, the DNA is TGTGCCAGCTCACCAGGTGGACTAGCCCATCCCGGGGAGCTGTTTTTT. Translation: CASSPGGLAHPGELFF.

This clone was observed a handful of times. The CDR3 DNA follows: TGTGCCAGCAGCCTCGGGGGGTACGAGCAGTACTTC. It translates to CASSLGGYEQYF. The chain uses TRBV3-1 (or the pseudogene TRBV3-2) and TRBJ2-7, with TRBD2 matching 7 bases. Germline trimming cut 4 bases from V and 4 bases from J; bases unmatched to any gene: 1. This CDR3 spans 12 amino acids. Germline values: CDR1 LGHDT, CDR2 YNNKEL (reference sequence).

The chain uses TRBV5-1 and TRBJ2-7; 12 bases match TRBD2. Germline-derived CDR1 and CDR2 are SGHRS and YFSETQ. The CDR3 totals 17 residues. J lost 4 bases, V lost 1 base, and 9 bases had no gene match. The CDR3 protein is CASSLSTSGRNLYEQYF. CDR3 DNA: TGCGCCAGCAGCTTGTCCACTAGCGGGAGGAATCTATACGAGCAGTACTTC.